A selection of T cell receptor beta chains follows, all from one sample in a study of blood T cell repertoires in COVID-19. Clones were sequenced by immunoSEQ multiplex PCR, and TCRdb holds only the in-frame ones, with some missing. The sample shows a few hundred thousand clones, roughly nine tenths of them seen only once. The sequenced material came from PBMCs or T cells enriched from blood (not recorded which). The receptors were gathered from a woman aged 35 to 49 who had been exposed to COVID-19. The CDR3 runs from the conserved cysteine through the conserved F or W. The D gene is left open where the match is weak. The listing skips clone size in some rows; elsewhere it reads once, few, many or a size class.

TRBV2	NA	NA	TRBJ1-1	CASSAEGMNTEAFF	TGTGCCAGCAGTGCGGAGGGAATGAACACTGAAGCTTTCTTT
TRBV5-6	NA	NA	TRBJ2-2	CASSRTLNTGELFF	TGTGCCAGCAGCCGGACTTTGAACACCGGGGAGCTGTTTTTT
TRBV30	NA	once	TRBJ2-3	CASRGGASQDTQYF	TGTGCCTCGCGAGGGGGAGCTTCACAGGATACGCAGTATTTT
TRBV5-8	NA	NA	TRBJ1-1	CASSLFQENTEAFF	TGTGCCAGCAGCTTGTTCCAGGAGAACACTGAAGCTTTCTTT
TRBV6-5	TRBD1	NA	TRBJ1-1	CASTSGQGWTEAFF	TGTGCCAGCACCTCAGGACAGGGGTGGACTGAAGCTTTCTTT
TRBV30	NA	NA	TRBJ1-6	CAWNSGLNSPLHF	TGTGCCTGGAACTCCGGGTTGAATTCACCCCTCCACTTT
TRBV27	TRBD2	once	TRBJ2-7	CASSLEATSGGAGWLEQYF	TGTGCCAGCAGTTTAGAAGCGACTAGCGGGGGGGCCGGGTGGCTCGAGCAGTACTTC
TRBV4-1	NA	once	TRBJ2-1	CAGGGLAPGEQFF	TGCGCCGGCGGAGGGCTAGCCCCTGGTGAGCAGTTCTTC
TRBV3-1/TRBV3-2	NA	once	TRBJ1-1	CASSLGRNTEAFF	TGTGCCAGCAGCCTAGGGAGAAACACTGAAGCTTTCTTT
TRBV15	NA	NA	TRBJ1-2	CATSNPAAAKYGYTF	TGTGCCACCAGCAACCCGGCGGCAGCCAAATATGGCTACACCTTC
TRBV9	TRBD2	NA	TRBJ2-7	CASSVGSGGAHEQYF	TGTGCCAGCAGCGTAGGGTCCGGGGGGGCCCACGAGCAGTACTTC
TRBV7-9	TRBD1	NA	TRBJ1-2	CASSPGQGTYGYTF	TGTGCCAGCAGCCCCGGACAGGGGACATATGGCTACACCTTC
TRBV24-1	NA	NA	TRBJ1-1	CATSARRGTEAFF	TGTGCCACCAGTGCCCGTCGGGGGACTGAAGCTTTCTTT
TRBV10-3	NA	NA	TRBJ1-1	CANSRGGTNTEAFF	TGTGCCAACTCGAGGGGAGGGACGAACACTGAAGCTTTCTTT
TRBV19	NA	NA	TRBJ2-2	CASSTTGINTGELFF	TGTGCCAGTAGTACCACAGGGATAAACACCGGGGAGCTGTTTTTT
TRBV30	NA	NA	TRBJ2-2	CAWNGGRDTGELFF	TGTGCCTGGAACGGGGGGCGCGACACCGGGGAGCTGTTTTTT
TRBV2	TRBD1	once	TRBJ2-7	CASSGAYTIKGQDAYEQYF	TGTGCCAGCAGTGGGGCCTATACAATCAAGGGACAGGACGCCTACGAGCAGTACTTC
TRBV11-2	NA	NA	TRBJ1-1	CASIQLRGNGTEAFF	TGTGCCAGCATCCAGCTCCGGGGAAACGGCACTGAAGCTTTCTTT
TRBV6-2/TRBV6-3	NA	NA	TRBJ1-1	CASSPLRGYTEAFF	TGTGCCAGCAGCCCCTTAAGGGGGTACACTGAAGCTTTCTTT
TRBV19	NA	NA	TRBJ2-5	CASSPLDSSGETQYF	TGTGCCAGTAGCCCTTTGGACAGCTCTGGGGAGACCCAGTACTTC
TRBV3-1/TRBV3-2	NA	NA	TRBJ2-7	CASSQDRRASYEQYF	TGTGCCAGCAGCCAAGACCGCAGGGCCTCCTACGAGCAGTACTTC
TRBV19	TRBD1	NA	TRBJ1-5	CASNLRGQTNQPQHF	TGTGCCAGTAACCTTAGGGGACAGACTAATCAGCCCCAGCATTTT
TRBV24-1	NA	NA	TRBJ2-1	CATSDLGGNEQFF	TGTGCCACCAGTGATTTGGGCGGGAATGAGCAGTTCTTC
TRBV7-8	TRBD1	NA	TRBJ1-5	CASSWGQRVDQPQHF	TGTGCCAGCAGCTGGGGACAGCGGGTGGATCAGCCCCAGCATTTT
TRBV18	NA	NA	TRBJ1-5	CASSLQADSNQPQHF	TGTGCCAGCTCACTCCAGGCCGATAGCAATCAGCCCCAGCATTTT
TRBV5-6	NA	NA	TRBJ1-1	CASTWREMNTEAFF	TGTGCCAGCACCTGGAGGGAAATGAACACTGAAGCTTTCTTT
TRBV9	TRBD1	few	TRBJ1-1	CASSVAGTGGTEAFF	TGTGCCAGCAGCGTAGCCGGGACAGGGGGCACTGAAGCTTTCTTT
TRBV18	TRBD2	NA	TRBJ2-7	CASSPRTSRGHEQYF	TGTGCCAGCTCACCCCGGACTAGTCGGGGCCACGAGCAGTACTTC
TRBV7-9	TRBD2	NA	TRBJ2-3	CASSSSGATDTQYF	TGTGCCAGCAGCTCTAGCGGGGCCACAGATACGCAGTATTTT
TRBV7-2	NA	NA	TRBJ1-5	CASSPDRVGNQPQHF	TGTGCCAGCAGCCCCGACCGGGTTGGCAATCAGCCCCAGCATTTT
TRBV12-3/TRBV12-4	NA	once	TRBJ2-1	CASSENNEQFF	TGTGCCAGCAGTGAGAACAATGAGCAGTTCTTC
TRBV14	TRBD2	NA	TRBJ2-3	CASSRLRPSGLAGDTQYF	TGTGCCAGCAGCCGCCTGCGTCCTTCGGGACTAGCGGGCGATACGCAGTATTTT